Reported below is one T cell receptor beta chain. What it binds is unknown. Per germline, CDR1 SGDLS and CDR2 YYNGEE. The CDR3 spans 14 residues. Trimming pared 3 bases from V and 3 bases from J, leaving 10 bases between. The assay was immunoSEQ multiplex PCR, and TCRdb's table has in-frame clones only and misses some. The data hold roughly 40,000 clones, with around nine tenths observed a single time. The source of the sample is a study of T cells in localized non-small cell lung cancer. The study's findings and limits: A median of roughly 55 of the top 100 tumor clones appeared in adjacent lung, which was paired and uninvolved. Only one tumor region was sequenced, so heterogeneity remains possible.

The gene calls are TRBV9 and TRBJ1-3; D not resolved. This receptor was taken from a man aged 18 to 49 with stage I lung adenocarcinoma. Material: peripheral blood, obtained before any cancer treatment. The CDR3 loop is CASSGAGGGNTIYF. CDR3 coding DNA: TGTGCCAGCAGCGGGGCGGGAGGTGGAAACACCATATATTTT.